This record concerns one T cell receptor beta chain sequence. The antigen is unknown. In the same sample, other DNA sequences code for this CDR3. Method: immunoSEQ multiplex PCR; TCRdb's copy keeps in-frame clones and lacks some. The profile shows roughly 1,500,000 clones, approximately 98% of them singletons. The sample belongs to a study of shared clonotypes between healthy human individuals. Study findings and constraints: Clonotype sharing among donors was expected to depend on sequencing depth. Specimens sampled were limited to blood, with tissue repertoires likely differing. Non-shared clonotypes were found to have lower generation probabilities than the clonotypes that were shared by all four of the sorted-subset donors.

Trimming removed 1 base from V and 1 base from J, with 7 bases in between. Germline CDR1 and CDR2: SGHNT and YENEEA. The CDR3 totals 15 residues. The source material was naive CD4+ T cells sorted from blood. Subset reported: CD45RA+ positively selected. This receptor was obtained from a man aged 25-45 years in good health. The J gene is TRBJ2-2, the V gene TRBV11-3; D remains unclear. The DNA of the CDR3 is TGTGCCAGCAGCTTAGGAACGGTGAACACCGGGGAGCTGTTTTTT. Protein sequence: CASSLGTVNTGELFF.